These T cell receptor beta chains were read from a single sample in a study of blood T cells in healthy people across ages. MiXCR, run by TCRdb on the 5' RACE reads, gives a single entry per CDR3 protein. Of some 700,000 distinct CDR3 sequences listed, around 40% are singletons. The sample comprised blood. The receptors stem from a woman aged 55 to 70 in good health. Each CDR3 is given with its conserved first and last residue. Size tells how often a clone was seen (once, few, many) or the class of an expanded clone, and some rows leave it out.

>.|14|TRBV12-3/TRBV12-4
CASSLMTGSETQYF
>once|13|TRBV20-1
CSAPGGGSYEQYF
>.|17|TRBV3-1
CASGQGGQLLAKNIQYF
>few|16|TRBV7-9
CASSQRPSGGYNEQFF
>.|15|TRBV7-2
CASSLQQASYNEQYF
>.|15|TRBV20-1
CSAHNLGQGAGRLFF
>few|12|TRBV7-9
CASSLGRMEQYF
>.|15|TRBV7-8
CASSLRRGQGHGYTF
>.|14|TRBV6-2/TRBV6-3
CASRPSGGSDEQFF
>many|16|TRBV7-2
CASSVGTSGKFYEQYF
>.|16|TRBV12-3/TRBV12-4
CASSLQGRRYYGEQYF
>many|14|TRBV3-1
CASSQGQGEETQYF
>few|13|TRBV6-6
CASSSQAHREQFF
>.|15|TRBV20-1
CSARNPGQSTDTQYF
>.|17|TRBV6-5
CASSYKFGTSSYNEQFF